The present TCR beta chain was sequenced within a study of blood T cell repertoires in COVID-19. Per the original data handling: Nucleated cell number was recorded as an estimate derived from reference gene primer amplification. Repertoires were generated with immunoSEQ multiplex PCR, while TCRdb's copy carries only in-frame clones and drops some. V, J and clone size derive from that table, while D and trimming were established from the DNA sequence. Of 300,000 to 400,000 clones in the sample, approximately 85% were seen once. J gave up 2 bases and V 5 bases, and 5 bases lay outside the gene matches. This CDR3 is built from 16 residues. From germline, CDR1 is SGHTA and CDR2 FQGTGA.

The rearrangement links TRBV7-3 to TRBJ2-3; 12 bases match TRBD2. The clonotype was recovered from a human donor in a cohort sampled during active COVID-19. Material for sequencing was peripheral blood. The CDR3, as DNA: TGTGCCAGCAGCATCGGACTAGCGGGGAACACAGATACGCAGTATTTT. As protein: CASSIGLAGNTDTQYF.